The source of this T cell receptor beta chain is a study of blood T cell repertoires in COVID-19. Repertoires were generated with immunoSEQ multiplex PCR, while TCRdb's copy carries only in-frame clones and drops some. Of more than 300,000 clones listed, around 89% are singletons. All enrollees were about 18 to 95 years old and from roughly 22 US areas. Looked up from germline, CDR1 is MNHEY and CDR2 is SVGAGI. Trimming cost V 2 bases and J 6 bases; bases outside gene matches: 1. This CDR3 has 12 amino acids. Sequenced input: PBMCs or T cells enriched from blood (not recorded which). The sequence was collected from a woman under 30 who had recovered from COVID-19. The chain has TRBV6-5 and TRBJ2-7; 7 positions agree with TRBD1. CDR3: CASSYRGLEQYF. DNA for the CDR3: TGTGCCAGCAGTTACAGGGGGCTCGAGCAGTACTTC.